This TCR beta chain was profiled in a study of T-cell memory formation after mild COVID-19. From 5'RACE with constant-segment primers came TCR alpha and TCR beta cDNA libraries that carried sample barcodes and UMIs. TCRdb itself ran the 5' RACE reads through MiXCR, one entry per CDR3 protein. The sample has more than 75,000 distinct CDR3 sequences, around 27% seen once. This CDR3 is built from 14 residues. V was pared by 3 bases and J by 4 bases, with 12 bases between. Germline V gives CDR1 MDHEN, CDR2 SYDVKM. This clonotype was picked up a small number of times. Sequenced sample: PBMCs or a T cell subset sorted from them (not recorded which). The clonotype originates from a man younger than 30 who had mild COVID-19 (a few samples of this study predate the infection). Cell type and time point are not known. The chain couples TRBV28 to TRBJ1-1; no clear D gene. The CDR3 loop reads CASSFRMLGTEAFF. CDR3 nucleotides: TGTGCCAGCAGTTTTAGGATGTTGGGCACTGAAGCTTTCTTT.